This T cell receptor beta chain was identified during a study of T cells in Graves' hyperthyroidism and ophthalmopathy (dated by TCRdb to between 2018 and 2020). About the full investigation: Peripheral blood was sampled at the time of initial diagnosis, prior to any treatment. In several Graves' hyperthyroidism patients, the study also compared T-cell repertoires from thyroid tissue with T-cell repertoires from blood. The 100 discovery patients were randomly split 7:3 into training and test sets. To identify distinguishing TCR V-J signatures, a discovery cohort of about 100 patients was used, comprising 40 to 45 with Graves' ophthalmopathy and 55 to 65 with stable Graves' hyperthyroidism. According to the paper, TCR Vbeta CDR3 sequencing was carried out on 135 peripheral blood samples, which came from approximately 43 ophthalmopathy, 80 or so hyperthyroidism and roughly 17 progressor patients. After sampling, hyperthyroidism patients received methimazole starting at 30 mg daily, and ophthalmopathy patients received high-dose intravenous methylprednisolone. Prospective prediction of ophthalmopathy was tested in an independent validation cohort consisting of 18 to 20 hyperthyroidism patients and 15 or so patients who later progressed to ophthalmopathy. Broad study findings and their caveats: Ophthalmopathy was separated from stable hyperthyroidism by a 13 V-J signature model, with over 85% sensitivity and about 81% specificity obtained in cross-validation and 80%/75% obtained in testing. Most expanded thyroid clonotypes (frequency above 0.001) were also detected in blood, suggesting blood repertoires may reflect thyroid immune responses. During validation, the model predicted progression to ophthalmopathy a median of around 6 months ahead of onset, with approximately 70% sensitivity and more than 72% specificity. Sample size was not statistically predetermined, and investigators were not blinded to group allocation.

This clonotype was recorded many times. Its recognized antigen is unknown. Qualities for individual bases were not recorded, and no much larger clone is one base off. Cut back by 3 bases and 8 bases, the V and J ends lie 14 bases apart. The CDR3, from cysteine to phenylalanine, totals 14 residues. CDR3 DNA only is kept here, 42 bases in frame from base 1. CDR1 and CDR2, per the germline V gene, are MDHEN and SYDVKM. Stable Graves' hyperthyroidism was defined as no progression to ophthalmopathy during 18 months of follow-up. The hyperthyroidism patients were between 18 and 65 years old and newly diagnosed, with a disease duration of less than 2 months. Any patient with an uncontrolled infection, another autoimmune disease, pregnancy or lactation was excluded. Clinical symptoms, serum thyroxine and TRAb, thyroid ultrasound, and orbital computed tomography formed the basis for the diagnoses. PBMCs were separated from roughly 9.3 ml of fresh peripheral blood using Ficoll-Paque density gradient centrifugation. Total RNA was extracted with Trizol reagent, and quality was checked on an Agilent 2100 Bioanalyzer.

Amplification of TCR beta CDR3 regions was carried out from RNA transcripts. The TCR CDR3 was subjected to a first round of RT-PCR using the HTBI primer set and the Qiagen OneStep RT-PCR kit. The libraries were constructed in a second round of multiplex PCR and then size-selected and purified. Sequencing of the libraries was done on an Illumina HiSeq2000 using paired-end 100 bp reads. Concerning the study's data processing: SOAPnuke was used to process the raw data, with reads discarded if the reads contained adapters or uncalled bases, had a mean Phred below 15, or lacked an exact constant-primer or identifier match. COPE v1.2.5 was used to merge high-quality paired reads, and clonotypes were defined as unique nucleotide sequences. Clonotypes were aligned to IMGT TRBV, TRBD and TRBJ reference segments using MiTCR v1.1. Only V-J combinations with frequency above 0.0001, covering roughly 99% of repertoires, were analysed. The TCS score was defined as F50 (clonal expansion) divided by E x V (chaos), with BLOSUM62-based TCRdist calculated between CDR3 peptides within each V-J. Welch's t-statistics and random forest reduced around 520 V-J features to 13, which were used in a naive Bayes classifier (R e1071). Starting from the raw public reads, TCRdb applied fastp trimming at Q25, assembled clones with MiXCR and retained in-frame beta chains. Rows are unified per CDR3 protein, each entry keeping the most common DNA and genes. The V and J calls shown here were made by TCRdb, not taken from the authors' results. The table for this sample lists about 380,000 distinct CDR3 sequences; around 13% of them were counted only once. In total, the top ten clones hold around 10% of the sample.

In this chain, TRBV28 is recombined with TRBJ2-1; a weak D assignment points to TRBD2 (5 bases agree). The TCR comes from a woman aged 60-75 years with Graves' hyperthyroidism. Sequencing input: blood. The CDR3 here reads CASSFEGTNDEQFF. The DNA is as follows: TGTGCCAGCAGTTTCGAGGGTACGAATGATGAGCAGTTCTTC.